Detailed here is one T cell receptor beta chain. The data originate from a study of blood T cell repertoires in COVID-19. Overall study: The origin of the acute and convalescent COVID-19 samples was the United States, Italy and Spain. T cells, B-cell-depleted T cells, or PBMCs provided the cDNA or gDNA that served as material.

Authors' methods: Estimates of nucleated cell counts were drawn from the amplification of reference gene primers. Here immunoSEQ multiplex PCR was the method, and the copy in TCRdb shows in-frame clones only, minus some. The DNA gave D and trimming, while V, J and clone size come from that table. The data show 150,000 or so clones, approximately 78% seen once. Input material: peripheral blood. The TCR sequence derives from a human donor with acute or convalescent COVID-19. The donor label of this sample is uncertain.

CDR3 residues: CASSQGGETQYF. The CDR3 coding sequence is TGTGCCAGCAGCCAAGGGGGAGAGACCCAGTACTTC. The rearrangement uses TRBV7-9 and TRBJ2-5, with D maybe TRBD1 (6 bases). V lost 5 bases, J lost 4 bases, and 8 bases lay in between. Germline V CDR1 and CDR2: SEHNR, FQNEAQ (reference sequence). The CDR3 extends over 12 amino acids. Complete variable domain (other parts from reference TRBV7-9 and TRBJ2-5): DTGVSQNPRHKITKRGQNVTFRCDPISEHNRLYWYRQTLGQGPEFLTYFQNEAQLEKSRLLSDRFSAERPKGSFSTLEIQRTEQGDSAMYLCASSQGGETQYFGPGTRLLVL.